This entry lists 19 T cell receptor beta chains sequenced from one sample in a study of blood T cell repertoires in COVID-19. TCRdb keeps only in-frame clones here, not all; method: immunoSEQ multiplex PCR. The table shows around 97,000 clones, with about 89% occurring only once. The material sequenced was peripheral blood. These receptors originate from a human donor in a cohort sampled during active COVID-19.

This chain links TRBV21-1 with TRBJ1-2. TRBV21-1 is an annotated pseudogene. The CDR3 extends over 13 amino acids. CDR3 region: CASSKAGRGGYTF. CDR3 in DNA: TGTGCCAGCAGCAAAGCGGGGAGGGGCGGCTACACCTTC.

The chain has TRBV7-9 and TRBJ2-2, with D hard to call. CDR3 length equals 13 residues. The V gene's germline CDR1 is SEHNR and CDR2 FQNEAQ (reference sequence). Trimming cost V 7 bases and J 5 bases, with 11 bases left between them. CDR3 loop: CASNDGVTGELFF. The CDR3 coding sequence is TGTGCCAGCAACGACGGAGTAACCGGGGAGCTGTTTTTT. Full variable domain (remainder filled in from reference TRBV7-9 and TRBJ2-2): DTGVSQNPRHKITKRGQNVTFRCDPISEHNRLYWYRQTLGQGPEFLTYFQNEAQLEKSRLLSDRFSAERPKGSFSTLEIQRTEQGDSAMYLCASNDGVTGELFFGEGSRLTVL.

This clone was picked up one time. The CDR3 sequence: CASSLTGDSQETQYF. Here the CDR3 DNA reads TGTGCCAGCAGTCTAACAGGGGATTCCCAAGAGACCCAGTACTTC. The rearrangement joins TRBV28 to TRBJ2-5; 7 bases match TRBD1. This CDR3 has 15 residues. V lost 5 bases, J lost 1 base, and 7 bases stayed unmatched. Germline CDR1 reads MDHEN; CDR2 reads SYDVKM.

V gene TRBV7-2 combines with J gene TRBJ1-1; D is unresolved. The germline V gene has CDR1 SGHTA and CDR2 FQGNSA. This CDR3 comprises 17 residues. Trimming cost V 0 bases and J 0 bases, with 14 bases left between them. The CDR3 bases are TGTGCCAGCAGCTTAGCGGGCCTTGCGGGCCTGAACACTGAAGCTTTCTTT. Protein: CASSLAGLAGLNTEAFF.

The gene calls are TRBV5-4 and TRBJ2-1; 15 positions match TRBD2. Germline lookup yields CDR1 SGHNT and CDR2 YYREEE (reference sequence). The CDR3 totals 18 residues. J lost 2 bases, V lost 4 bases, and 7 bases had no gene match. The CDR3 sequence is CASSPGTSGRSTYNEQFF. CDR3 sequence (DNA): TGTGCCAGCAGCCCAGGGACTAGCGGGAGGTCCACCTACAATGAGCAGTTCTTC. Together with reference TRBV5-4 and TRBJ2-1, the CDR3 gives the full variable domain: ETGVTQSPTHLIKTRGQQVTLRCSSQSGHNTVSWYQQALGQGPQFIFQYYREEENGRGNFPPRFSGLQFPNYSSELNVNALELDDSALYLCASSPGTSGRSTYNEQFFGPGTRLTVL.

With respect to this clone: Other nucleotide sequences in the sample specify the same CDR3. This rearrangement joins TRBV20-1 to TRBJ2-2; D is undetermined. V lost 6 bases and J lost 4, with 6 bases in between. Germline lookup yields CDR1 DFQATT and CDR2 SNEGSKA (reference sequence). The CDR3 has 11 amino acids. CDR3 bases: TGCAGTGCCGCCGGCACCGGGGAGCTGTTTTTT. Protein: CSAAGTGELFF.

The chain carries TRBV5-6 and TRBJ2-7, with TRBD1 as a possible D gene (5 bases). The CDR3 spans 14 residues. Germline loops: CDR1 SGHDT, CDR2 YYEEEE. Trimming left V 0 bases short and J 1 base short, with 8 bases between. This CDR3 reads CASSLAYRSYEQYF. The CDR3 coding sequence is TGTGCCAGCAGCTTGGCCTACAGGTCCTACGAGCAGTACTTC.

This clone has just one count. V gene TRBV3-1 (or the pseudogene TRBV3-2) combines with J gene TRBJ2-7; D is undetermined. With 4 bases removed from V and 0 bases from J, the gap between germline ends came to 7 bases. The germline gives CDR1 LGHDT, CDR2 YNNKEL (reference sequence). The CDR3 has 13 residues. DNA of the CDR3: TGTGCCAGCAGCCCCACTGGCTCCTACGAGCAGTACTTC. Amino acids: CASSPTGSYEQYF.

The rearrangement uses TRBV28 and TRBJ1-4; D is undetermined. Trimming removed 3 bases from V and 8 bases from J, with 10 bases in between. This CDR3 is 13 amino acids long. Germline CDR1 reads MDHEN; CDR2 reads SYDVKM. CDR3 in amino acids: CASSFNRGEKLFF. CDR3 coding DNA: TGTGCCAGCAGTTTCAATCGGGGAGAAAAACTGTTTTTT.

V gene TRBV2 combines with J gene TRBJ2-3; 10 nucleotides agree with TRBD2. This CDR3 is built from 16 residues. Germline V gene lookup returns CDR1 SNHLY and CDR2 FYNNEI. V gave up 3 bases and J gave up 2 bases; unmatched junction bases: 5. The CDR3 sequence is CASSDQLAGYTDTQYF. The CDR3 nucleotides are TGTGCCAGCAGTGACCAACTAGCGGGGTACACAGATACGCAGTATTTT.

The chain is built from TRBV3-1 (or the pseudogene TRBV3-2) and TRBJ2-5; possible D gene TRBD2, 6 bases. The CDR3 consists of 15 residues. The germline V and J ends were trimmed by 0 bases and 10 bases, with 18 bases remaining between them. CDR1 and CDR2 (germline): LGHDT, YNNKEL (reference sequence). CDR3 loop: CASSQDFVADRLQYF. Here the CDR3 DNA reads TGTGCCAGCAGCCAAGATTTCGTAGCGGACCGGCTCCAGTACTTC.

This clone was seen repeatedly, ten times or more. This rearrangement joins TRBV5-8 to TRBJ2-1; 9 bases are shared with TRBD1. The CDR3 length is 16 residues. Germline-derived CDR1 and CDR2 are SGHTS and YDEGEE. Trimming at V came to 4 bases and at J to 3 bases, leaving 8 bases not matched to a gene. Written as DNA, the CDR3 is TGTGCCAGCAGCAAAACGACAGGGGGTCTCTACAATGAGCAGTTCTTC. Amino acids: CASSKTTGGLYNEQFF.

Only one count was recorded for this clone. The CDR3 spells CASSPGPSGSFSGELFF. CDR3 nucleotides: TGTGCCAGCAGCCCCGGGCCCAGCGGGAGTTTCTCCGGGGAGCTGTTTTTT. This chain connects TRBV11-3 to TRBJ2-2; 8 bases are a match to TRBD2. The V and J ends lost 5 bases and 6 bases, in that order; junction bases with no gene match: 14. This CDR3 is 17 amino acids long. The V gene's germline CDR1 is SGHNT and CDR2 YENEEA.

V gene TRBV2 combines with J gene TRBJ2-7; 11 bases are shared with TRBD1. The CDR3 totals 15 residues. Germline V gene data show CDR1 as SNHLY and CDR2 as FYNNEI. Trimming took 6 bases from V and 4 from J; bases not matched to a gene: 8. In DNA, the CDR3 is TGTGCCAGCAGCGGCGGGACAGGGGGGTTATACGAGCAGTACTTC. Its translation is CASSGGTGGLYEQYF.

This clone was seen just once. The chain couples TRBV7-9 to TRBJ1-2, with unresolved D. The CDR3 extends over 14 amino acids. V lost 2 bases and J 1 base, leaving 8 bases between the germline ends. The V gene's germline CDR1 is SEHNR and CDR2 FQNEAQ (reference sequence). CDR3 sequence (DNA): TGTGCCAGCAGCTTAAGCGGAGTTAACTATGGCTACACCTTC. Translation: CASSLSGVNYGYTF.

The chain carries TRBV11-2 and TRBJ2-3, with a weak D call TRBD2 (5 bases). V shed 5 bases and J shed 5 bases, with 14 bases lying between them. Germline assignment: CDR1 SGHAT and CDR2 FQNNGV. The CDR3 consists of 14 residues. CDR3 DNA sequence: TGTGCCAGCAGCCCCCCTCCGGGAAGAGATACGCAGTATTTT. It translates to CASSPPPGRDTQYF.

This CDR3 reads CASSVVPADTQYF. CDR3 bases: TGTGCCAGCAGCGTAGTCCCCGCAGATACGCAGTATTTT. J is TRBJ2-3 and V is TRBV9, with unresolved D. The ends were cut back, 0 bases at V and 4 bases at J, with 6 bases in the middle. From germline, CDR1 is SGDLS and CDR2 YYNGEE. The CDR3 has 13 residues.

This chain uses TRBV6-4 with TRBJ1-5; 8 nucleotides align to TRBD1. Germline CDR1 MRHNA, CDR2 SNTAGT. V was pared by 4 bases and J by 5 bases, with 7 bases of the junction left unmatched. The CDR3 spans 15 residues. The CDR3 sequence is CASSAGTGLYQPQHF. Here the CDR3 DNA reads TGTGCCAGCAGTGCAGGGACAGGTCTTTATCAGCCCCAGCATTTT.

This clone occurred a few times. The chain joins TRBV6-6 to TRBJ2-7, with 9 bases that match TRBD1. Per germline, CDR1 MNHNY and CDR2 SVGAGI (reference sequence). V lost 8 bases and J lost 3; bases outside the gene matches: 8. The CDR3 length is 14 residues. CDR3 in amino acids: CASGGTGRVYEQYF. DNA for the CDR3: TGTGCCAGCGGGGGGACAGGGAGAGTCTACGAGCAGTACTTC.